This entry is about one T cell receptor beta chain. The antigen is unknown. Assay used: immunoSEQ multiplex PCR; TCRdb lists only in-frame clones, some missing. The repertoire holds some 80,000 clones, with roughly 90% as singletons. The source of the sample is a study of graft-versus-host responses after intestinal transplantation. Study information: All of the recipients had induction that used anti-thymocyte globulin, then tacrolimus and steroids for about 3 years. Study findings and constraints: Present in recipient marrow, GvH clones included some that appeared first in ileum or blood. Graft-donor T cell macrochimerism coincided with high graft-versus-host to host-versus-graft clonal ratios in allografts.

Germline V lookup: CDR1 SGDLS, CDR2 YYNGEE. The junction had 8 bases not matched to a gene; V was cut back by 0 bases and J by 3 bases. This CDR3 is 17 amino acids long. J is TRBJ2-7 and V is TRBV9; TRBD2 matches 11 bases. The input for sequencing was unstimulated CD8+ T cells sorted from spleen or lymph node cells, taken before transplant. The receptor was derived from a human donor who was the organ donor for an intestinal transplant. CDR3 nucleotide sequence: TGTGCCAGCAGCGTAGGTAGCGGGGGGGCCTATTACTACGAGCAGTACTTC. Its translation: CASSVGSGGAYYYEQYF.